Below are 9 T cell receptor beta chains sequenced from a single sample in a study of blood T cell repertoires in COVID-19 (dated by TCRdb to 2020 to 2021). Libraries were built with the immunoSEQ multiplex PCR assay. Held by TCRdb, this immuneACCESS table contains in-frame sequences only and omits some clones. Under half of the omission traces to an unresolved V gene where checked; the cause of the rest is unknown. In all, the sample holds some 50,000 clones, and about nine tenths of those were seen once. Approximately 2.6% of the sample lies in the top ten. Sequenced input: peripheral blood. These receptor sequences come from an elderly man with acute or convalescent COVID-19.

This chain connects TRBV18 to TRBJ2-5; D not certain. V gave up 2 bases and J gave up 5 bases, with 6 bases separating them. This CDR3 contains 12 residues. Per germline, CDR1 KGHSH and CDR2 LQKENI. The CDR3 loop reads CASSPTEETQYF. CDR3 DNA sequence: TGTGCCAGCTCACCAACGGAGGAGACCCAGTACTTC.

This clone was seen more than once but under ten times. The DNA for the CDR3 is TGTGCCAGCAGCTACAGCAGTCTGGGACAGGGGGACGAGCAGTACTTC. This translates into CASSYSSLGQGDEQYF. The chain is built from TRBV7-9 and TRBJ2-7, with 11 nucleotides matching TRBD1. The CDR3 runs to 16 residues. Unmatched junction bases numbered 10, after V lost 4 bases and J lost 5 bases. The V gene's germline CDR1 is SEHNR and CDR2 FQNEAQ (reference sequence).

The chain couples TRBV19 to TRBJ1-2, with D hard to call. The CDR3 extends over 13 amino acids. V was clipped by 6 bases and J by 4 bases, with 12 bases between them. The germline CDR1 and CDR2 sequences are LNHDA and SQIVND (reference sequence). In nucleotides, the CDR3 is TGTGCCAGTAGCTCTTGGGCCATCTATGGCTACACCTTC. Its protein is CASSSWAIYGYTF.

V is TRBV24-1 and J is TRBJ2-2, with 8 bases that match TRBD1. V was clipped by 6 bases and J by 1 base; unmatched bases: 6. The CDR3 runs to 16 residues. Germline CDR1 and CDR2: KGHDR and SFDVKD. CDR3 region: CATSNPGQENTGELFF. CDR3 in DNA: TGTGCCACCAGTAACCCGGGACAGGAGAACACCGGGGAGCTGTTTTTT.

The chain employs TRBV6-2 or TRBV6-3 and TRBJ1-3; D is perhaps TRBD1 (5 bases). Germline V gene sequence: CDR1 MNHEY, CDR2 SVGEGT. The V end lost 2 bases, the J end lost 0 bases, and 17 bases lay between the germline ends. This CDR3 region has 18 residues. CDR3 nucleotides: TGTGCCAGCAGTTACGCTACGGGGGAGGTCTTCTCTGGAAACACCATATATTTT. It encodes CASSYATGEVFSGNTIYF.

V and J are TRBV6-4 and TRBJ1-1; perhaps TRBD1 as D (6 bases). This CDR3 has 13 residues. The germline gives CDR1 MRHNA, CDR2 SNTAGT. The ends were cut back, 4 bases at V and 10 bases at J, with 16 bases in the middle. The CDR3 loop is CASSATLQGRAFF. CDR3 DNA sequence: TGTGCCAGCAGTGCCACCCTACAGGGAAGAGCTTTCTTT.

V usage is TRBV6-5 and J usage is TRBJ1-2; a weak D match, TRBD1 (5 bases). V shed 2 bases and J shed 5 bases, with 15 bases lying between them. CDR1 is MNHEY, CDR2 SVGAGI, per germline. The CDR3 has 15 amino acids. The CDR3 is CASSYPRAGGYGYTF. CDR3 in DNA: TGTGCCAGCAGTTACCCCAGGGCTGGAGGGTATGGCTACACCTTC.

V usage is TRBV7-2 and J usage is TRBJ1-5; TRBD1 matches 8 bases. V was pared by 6 bases and J by 8 bases, with 12 bases of the junction left unmatched. The germline gives CDR1 SGHTA, CDR2 FQGNSA. This CDR3 is built from 15 residues. The CDR3 loop reads CASRAQGAVREPQHF. CDR3 coding DNA: TGTGCCAGCAGGGCTCAGGGGGCTGTACGGGAGCCCCAGCATTTT.

There are a few counts of this clone. This sequence joins TRBV6-2 or TRBV6-3 and TRBJ1-2; D is uncertain. Trimming pared 2 bases from V and 1 base from J, leaving 8 bases between. The CDR3 has 14 amino acids. Germline CDR1 MNHEY, CDR2 SVGEGT. The CDR3 sequence: CASSYSGSNYGYTF. Here the CDR3 DNA reads TGTGCCAGCAGTTACAGTGGCAGTAACTATGGCTACACCTTC.